The rows below give T cell receptor beta chains drawn from one sample of a study of PD-L1 blockade in urothelial cancer. Profiled with immunoSEQ multiplex PCR; TCRdb holds only in-frame clones, not every one. The table has about 100,000 clones, approximately 85% seen once; the top ten hold 2.4%. This specimen consisted of PBMCs, obtained around atezolizumab (anti-PD-L1) treatment. The receptors shown here come from a man between 45 and 60 years old with urothelial cancer. Each CDR3 is given with its conserved first and last residue. The order of the fields is V gene, D gene, clone size, J gene, CDR3 DNA, CDR3 protein. A D gene is named only where the DNA matches it firmly. Expanded clones are given a class, and other clones once, few, many or no size at all.

TRBV10-3	-	once	TRBJ1-5	TGTGCCATCAGTGAGTCGGGGGGGGCAGGTCAGCCCCAGCATTTT	CAISESGGAGQPQHF
TRBV7-3	TRBD1	-	TRBJ2-1	TGTGCCAGCAGCCCCGGGACAGGGGGCGTGAATAGCTATGAGCAGTTCTTC	CASSPGTGGVNSYEQFF
TRBV27	TRBD1	-	TRBJ2-2	TGTGCCAGCAGTTCGCGGACAGGGACTCCCGGGGAGCTGTTTTTT	CASSSRTGTPGELFF
TRBV5-1	TRBD2	-	TRBJ2-3	TGCGCCAGCAGCTTGGTAGCGGGAGACGCAGATACGCAGTATTTT	CASSLVAGDADTQYF
TRBV5-6	TRBD2	-	TRBJ2-1	TGTGCCAGCAGCCCAACCTCCGGACCTAGCGGGAGCAATGAGCAGTTCTTC	CASSPTSGPSGSNEQFF
TRBV27	-	-	TRBJ1-6	TGTGCCAGCAGTTCCGCGGACAGTTATTCACCCCTCCACTTT	CASSSADSYSPLHF
TRBV13	-	-	TRBJ2-7	TGTGCCAGCAGCTCGACAGGAAACTCCTACGAGCAGTACTTC	CASSSTGNSYEQYF
TRBV30	-	-	TRBJ2-7	TGTGCCTGGAGTGTAAGCCAATACGAGCAGTACTTC	CAWSVSQYEQYF
TRBV2	-	-	TRBJ2-3	TGTGCCAGCAGTCAAAGTACTTTCACAGATACGCAGTATTTT	CASSQSTFTDTQYF
TRBV9	-	-	TRBJ2-7	TGTGCCAGCAGCCCACCGGGGGGCGGGAGAAACGAGCAGTACTTC	CASSPPGGGRNEQYF
TRBV9	TRBD1	-	TRBJ1-1	TGTGCCAGCAGCCAGACAGGGGCGGGGAACACTGAAGCTTTCTTT	CASSQTGAGNTEAFF
TRBV18	-	-	TRBJ2-1	TGTGCCAGCTCACACCCGACTACTTACAATGAGCAGTTCTTC	CASSHPTTYNEQFF
TRBV7-9	TRBD2	-	TRBJ2-3	TGTGCCAGCAGCCCCCTAGCGGACCCCAATACGCAGTATTTT	CASSPLADPNTQYF